Presented here are 6 T cell receptor beta chains from one specimen sequenced in a study of blood T cell repertoires in COVID-19. The data were produced by immunoSEQ multiplex PCR, yet TCRdb's version contains in-frame clones alone and is incomplete. The sample holds 300,000 to 350,000 clones, roughly 87% seen once. The source material was PBMCs or T cells enriched from blood (not recorded which). The source is a woman aged 18 to 35 who had recovered from COVID-19.

The J gene is TRBJ2-7, the V gene TRBV5-1; 8 positions agree with TRBD2. The ends lost 4 bases at V and 7 bases at J; junction bases unmatched: 19. The CDR3 loop spans 17 amino acids. The germline CDR1 and CDR2 sequences are SGHRS and YFSETQ. The CDR3 bases are TGCGCCAGCAGCCTCGCCCGGCTAGCGGGTGGTTCAACGGAGCAGTACTTC. Residues: CASSLARLAGGSTEQYF.

The genes are TRBV6-2 or TRBV6-3 and TRBJ1-2, with 7 bases aligning to TRBD1. Germline loops: CDR1 MNHEY, CDR2 SVGEGT. The CDR3 has 16 residues. The trim removed 1 base at V and 4 bases at J, leaving 9 bases unmatched. CDR3 in amino acids: CASSYFETGSGYGYTF. The CDR3 DNA reads as TGTGCCAGCAGTTACTTCGAGACAGGGAGTGGCTATGGCTACACCTTC.

The chain recombines TRBV2 with TRBJ2-7; 12 bases fit TRBD1. The CDR3 runs 15 residues. J lost 7 bases, V lost 2 bases, and 6 bases had no gene match. From germline, CDR1 is SNHLY and CDR2 FYNNEI. The CDR3 spells CASSEWGTGGGEQYF. CDR3 nucleotide sequence: TGTGCCAGCAGTGAATGGGGGACAGGGGGCGGAGAGCAGTACTTC.

The chain links TRBV27 to TRBJ2-7; 7 bases agree with TRBD1. Germline loops: CDR1 MNHEY, CDR2 SMNVEV (reference sequence). After removal of 4 bases from V and 7 bases from J, the junction contained 4 bases not matched to a gene. The CDR3 consists of 12 residues. CDR3 loop: CASSYRGGEQYF. CDR3 nucleotides: TGTGCCAGCAGTTACAGGGGTGGGGAGCAGTACTTC.

The CDR3 loop is CASSQQTGFREQYF. DNA of the CDR3: TGTGCCAGCAGTCAACAGACAGGATTTCGCGAGCAGTACTTC. The rearrangement links TRBV5-4 to TRBJ2-7; perhaps TRBD1 as D (6 bases). The germline V gene has CDR1 SGHNT and CDR2 YYREEE (reference sequence). The CDR3 contains 14 residues. Trimming cost V 5 bases and J 6 bases, with 18 bases left between them.

The gene calls are TRBV29-1 and TRBJ2-1; TRBD2 matches at 9 bases. Trimming at V came to 4 bases and at J to 12 bases, leaving 16 bases not matched to a gene. The length of the CDR3 is 15 residues. The germline V gene has CDR1 SQVTM and CDR2 ANQGSEA. CDR3 DNA sequence: TGCAGCGTTGTACCACTAGCGGGTACACTTCAGTGGCAGTTCTTC. This encodes CSVVPLAGTLQWQFF.